A single sample gave rise to the 24 T cell receptor beta chains below, sequenced in a study of radiation and T cells in renal cell carcinoma (dated by TCRdb to the early 2020s). The time point label, as the study defines it: blood 4 weeks post-SBRT, at nephrectomy. The meaning of the sample's treatment or condition label: 15 Gy SBRT to primary tumor, nephrectomy 4 weeks later. Libraries were made using the immunoSEQ multiplex PCR assay. Sourced from immuneACCESS, this table was stored by TCRdb with only in-frame sequences that have V and J called. A share of the clones is absent; for the studies checked, an unresolved V gene accounts for under half, and the remainder has no known explanation. The sample includes fewer than 85,000 clones, with 80% to 90% observed a single time. The top ten clones comprise about 6% of the sample. The starting material was blood, obtained from a patient whose treatment included radiotherapy and nephrectomy. Source of these receptors: a woman aged 70-85 years with renal cell carcinoma.

The chain is built from TRBV6-1 and TRBJ2-7; 7 bases are shared with TRBD2. The CDR3 is made up of 13 amino acids. Germline V gene data show CDR1 as MNHNS and CDR2 as SASEGT. Losses at the gene ends were 7 bases for V and 1 base for J; bases not matched to a gene: 4. This chain's CDR3 is CASTIGGSYEQYF. The CDR3 DNA reads TGTGCCAGCACCATCGGGGGGTCCTACGAGCAGTACTTC.

This clone was seen just once. The chain links TRBV4-1 to TRBJ1-3; maybe TRBD1 (6 bases). CDR1 is MGHRA and CDR2 is YSYEKL in the germline V gene. CDR3 length: 15 amino acids. V was shortened by 1 base and J by 8 bases, with 15 bases between the two germline ends. Written as DNA, the CDR3 is TGCGCCAGCAGCCAAGGGAGACAGGCAGGAGACACCATATATTTT. This translates into CASSQGRQAGDTIYF.

As to this clone: The sample holds other DNA sequences that translate to the same CDR3. The chain is built from TRBV5-4 and TRBJ1-2; no firm D call. This CDR3 region has 13 residues. V gave up 4 bases and J gave up 7 bases, with 14 bases separating them. Germline CDR1 SGHNT, CDR2 YYREEE (reference sequence). In nucleotides, the CDR3 is TGTGCCAGCAGCCTGGCCCTCCAGGCTGGCTACACCTTC. This sequence encodes CASSLALQAGYTF.

The chain combines TRBV4-1 with TRBJ1-2; unclear D gene. CDR3 length equals 14 residues. V was trimmed by 4 bases and J by 0 bases, leaving 9 bases between them. The germline CDR1 and CDR2 sequences are MGHRA and YSYEKL. CDR3 in amino acids: CASSPPAANYGYTF. In nucleotides, the CDR3 is TGCGCCAGCAGCCCGCCTGCAGCTAACTATGGCTACACCTTC.

The rearrangement links TRBV18 to TRBJ1-1, with D tentatively TRBD1 (6 bases). The V and J ends lost 1 base and 1 base respectively, with 7 bases between them. CDR3 size: 14 residues. Germline CDR1 reads KGHSH; CDR2 reads LQKENI. CDR3 region: CASSPRQENTEAFF. Written as DNA, the CDR3 is TGTGCCAGCTCACCACGACAGGAGAACACTGAAGCTTTCTTT.

The chain has TRBV5-1 and TRBJ2-1; 7 bases map to TRBD2. Germline-derived CDR1 and CDR2 are SGHRS and YFSETQ. With 5 bases clipped from V and 3 bases from J, the junction kept 5 bases outside the gene matches. The CDR3 consists of 14 residues. CDR3 DNA: TGCGCCAGCAGACTACTAGCGAACTACAATGAGCAGTTCTTC. It yields the protein CASRLLANYNEQFF.

V is TRBV21-1 and J is TRBJ2-7. TRBV21-1 is a known pseudogene. The CDR3 consists of 11 residues. This CDR3 reads CARVRFCEQYF. CDR3 DNA: TGTGCCAGGGTAAGATTCTGCGAGCAGTACTTC.

The chain combines TRBV30 with TRBJ1-1; tentative D call: TRBD1 (5 bases). Germline CDR1 and CDR2: GTSNPN and SVGIG (reference sequence). The ends were cut back, 3 bases at V and 1 base at J, with 9 bases in the middle. The CDR3 totals 13 residues. In DNA form, the CDR3 reads TGTGCCTGGAGCCGGGGGAGGAACACTGAAGCTTTCTTT. It yields the protein CAWSRGRNTEAFF.

The V call is TRBV4-1, the J call TRBJ2-5; 7 bases are shared with TRBD2. This CDR3 has 15 amino acids. J lost 1 base, V lost 1 base, and 3 bases had no gene match. From germline, CDR1 is MGHRA and CDR2 YSYEKL. CDR3 DNA: TGCGCCAGCAGCCAAGGGCTAGCGGTCCAAGAGACCCAGTACTTC. Translated: CASSQGLAVQETQYF.

The chain couples TRBV4-1 to TRBJ2-3; 12 nucleotides align to TRBD2. The CDR3 length is 17 residues. V was clipped by 1 base and J by 4 bases; unmatched bases: 6. The germline gives CDR1 MGHRA, CDR2 YSYEKL. DNA of the CDR3: TGCGCCAGCAGCCAAGTCCTAGCGGGGGGGAGGGCAGATACGCAGTATTTT. As protein: CASSQVLAGGRADTQYF.

The rearrangement uses TRBV5-4 and TRBJ2-1; the D gene is possibly TRBD1 (6 bases). This CDR3 region has 16 residues. From germline, CDR1 is SGHNT and CDR2 YYREEE (reference sequence). Trimming took off 2 bases at V and 0 bases at J, with 12 bases between the two ends. CDR3 DNA sequence: TGTGCCAGCAGCTTAGGGGGACCCTACTCCTACAATGAGCAGTTCTTC. It yields the protein CASSLGGPYSYNEQFF.

The chain uses TRBV2 and TRBJ2-5; 11 bases agree with TRBD2. The germline CDR1 and CDR2 sequences are SNHLY and FYNNEI. Trimming removed 4 bases from V and 5 bases from J; junction bases left unmatched: 9. CDR3 length: 16 amino acids. CDR3 amino acids: CASSVASGGQRETQYF. The CDR3 nucleotides read TGTGCCAGCAGTGTGGCTAGCGGGGGGCAGAGGGAGACCCAGTACTTC.

This chain connects TRBV11-1 to TRBJ1-6; D ambiguous. The V end lost 5 bases, the J end lost 1 base, and 9 bases lay between the germline ends. Looked up from germline, CDR1 is SGHAT and CDR2 is FQDESV (reference sequence). The CDR3 is made up of 15 amino acids. The CDR3 bases are TGTGCCAGCAGCGTAAGGGAGTCCTATAATTCACCCCTCCACTTT. Translation gives CASSVRESYNSPLHF. The variable domain in full, with the rest retrieved from reference TRBV11-1 and TRBJ1-6, is EAEVAQSPRYKITEKSQAVAFWCDPISGHATLYWYRQILGQGPELLVQFQDESVVDDSQLPKDRFSAERLKGVDSTLKIQPAELGDSAMYLCASSVRESYNSPLHFGNGTRLTVT.

The J gene is TRBJ2-3, the V gene TRBV7-2; TRBD2 matches 9 bases. The CDR3 loop spans 18 amino acids. Trimming took 2 bases from V and 2 from J; bases not matched to a gene: 11. Germline V gene lookup returns CDR1 SGHTA and CDR2 FQGNSA. CDR3 residues: CASSLMASGAPATDTQYF. As DNA, the CDR3 is TGTGCCAGCAGCTTAATGGCTAGCGGGGCCCCTGCCACAGATACGCAGTATTTT.

The chain couples TRBV28 to TRBJ1-6; D not certain. Germline lookup yields CDR1 MDHEN and CDR2 SYDVKM. Trimming took off 1 base at V and 5 bases at J, with 6 bases between the two ends. The CDR3 runs to 14 residues. CDR3: CASSLYRDNSPLHF. The CDR3 nucleotides are TGTGCCAGCAGTTTATATAGAGATAATTCACCCCTCCACTTT.

This chain connects TRBV30 to TRBJ1-5; D is unclear. The CDR3 has 13 amino acids. V was cut by 5 bases and J by 0 bases, with 8 bases left in between. The germline CDR1 and CDR2 sequences are GTSNPN and SVGIG (reference sequence). The CDR3 DNA follows: TGTGCCTGGGCCCCTTATAGCAATCAGCCCCAGCATTTT. Encoded protein: CAWAPYSNQPQHF.

The genes are TRBV28 and TRBJ1-3, with 7 positions matching TRBD1. In germline, CDR1 is MDHEN, CDR2 SYDVKM. The CDR3 has 16 residues. With 4 bases clipped from V and 0 bases from J, the junction kept 6 bases outside the gene matches. The CDR3 protein is CASSSGGRNSGNTIYF. For the CDR3, the DNA is TGTGCCAGCAGTTCAGGGGGTAGGAACTCTGGAAACACCATATATTTT.

The chain couples TRBV5-1 to TRBJ1-3, with D unclear. Germline V gives CDR1 SGHRS, CDR2 YFSETQ. The V end lost 0 bases, the J end lost 0 bases, and 10 bases lay between the germline ends. The CDR3 is 16 amino acids. The CDR3 DNA sequence: TGCGCCAGCAGCTTGGAGGCGAGAAGCTCTGGAAACACCATATATTTT. The encoded protein is CASSLEARSSGNTIYF.

The chain has TRBV9 and TRBJ2-3; D perhaps matches TRBD2 (7 bases). V was clipped by 0 bases and J by 3 bases, with 17 bases between them. Germline V gene sequence: CDR1 SGDLS, CDR2 YYNGEE. The CDR3 extends over 17 amino acids. The CDR3 sequence: CASSVGNLGGLTDTQYF. The CDR3 DNA is TGTGCCAGCAGCGTAGGAAATTTGGGGGGGCTTACAGATACGCAGTATTTT.

J is TRBJ1-1 and V is TRBV7-9; 8 nucleotides match TRBD1. This CDR3 region has 14 residues. Germline CDR1 is SEHNR and CDR2 is FQNEAQ (reference sequence). Unmatched junction bases numbered 6, after V lost 6 bases and J lost 3 bases. CDR3 bases: TGTGCCAGCAGGCAGGACAGGGAGGACACTGAAGCTTTCTTT. Translated: CASRQDREDTEAFF.

Only one count was recorded for this clone. This chain uses TRBV13 with TRBJ1-3, with D unresolved. CDR1 is PRHDT, CDR2 FYEKMQ, per germline (reference sequence). The CDR3 sequence is 14 residues long. V shed 6 bases and J shed 2 bases, with 11 bases lying between them. CDR3 in amino acids: CASRSAVAGNTIYF. CDR3 DNA sequence: TGTGCCAGCAGATCAGCAGTGGCTGGAAACACCATATATTTT. Looking up the rest from reference TRBV13 and TRBJ1-3 gives the full variable domain: AAGVIQSPRHLIKEKRETATLKCYPIPRHDTVYWYQQGPGQDPQFLISFYEKMQSDKGSIPDRFSAQQFSDYHSELNMSSLELGDSALYFCASRSAVAGNTIYFGEGSWLTVV.

The chain has TRBV5-1 and TRBJ1-2; tentatively, D is TRBD1 (5 bases). The V and J ends lost 4 bases and 0 bases respectively, with 25 bases between them. CDR1 is SGHRS, CDR2 YFSETQ, per germline. The CDR3 is made up of 19 amino acids. CDR3 nucleotide sequence: TGCGCCAGCAGCCCCTTCGTGGGGACGGGACCTCTTTCTAACTATGGCTACACCTTC. Translated: CASSPFVGTGPLSNYGYTF.

The chain has TRBV29-1 and TRBJ1-3; TRBD1 might be the D (6 bases). V lost 0 bases, J lost 16 bases, and 19 bases lay in between. The CDR3 extends over 13 amino acids. Germline-derived CDR1 and CDR2 are SQVTM and ANQGSEA. In nucleotides, the CDR3 is TGCAGCGTTGAAGATCTTCAGGGGATCCGCCGCTATTTT. This encodes CSVEDLQGIRRYF. The complete variable domain, with remaining parts taken from reference TRBV29-1 and TRBJ1-3, reads SAVISQKPSRDICQRGTSLTIQCQVDSQVTMMFWYRQQPGQSLTLIATANQGSEATYESGFVIDKFPISRPNLTFSTLTVSNMSPEDSSIYLCSVEDLQGIRRYFGEGSWLTVV.

This chain uses TRBV9 with TRBJ1-6, with D unresolved. The length of the CDR3 is 15 residues. Germline V gene data show CDR1 as SGDLS and CDR2 as YYNGEE. The germline V and J ends were trimmed by 3 bases and 5 bases, with 12 bases remaining between them. CDR3 sequence (DNA): TGTGCCAGCAGCGAGAGCCCCTTAAATAATTCACCCCTCCACTTT. Translation: CASSESPLNNSPLHF.